This is a list of T cell receptor beta chains from one sample in a study of identical twins. Each CDR3 protein is one row after TCRdb ran MiXCR on the 5' RACE reads. In the table there are 500,000 to 650,000 distinct CDR3 sequences, about 7% of which are singletons. This same sample was also taken into another study, of yellow fever vaccine responses in identical twins.

The sequencing sample was made of PBMCs. These receptors came from a woman under 30 in good health. Both conserved end residues are part of each CDR3. D genes are given only for firm matches. For some rows the clone size is stated as once, few or many, or as a class when expanded; others skip it.

CDR3,DNA,size,V,J,D
CAISDPDRNEQFF,TGTGCCATCAGCGACCCGGACCGTAATGAGCAGTTCTTC,.,TRBV10-3,TRBJ2-1,.
CASSLGLITDTQYF,TGTGCCAGCAGCCTAGGACTGATCACAGATACGCAGTATTTT,many,TRBV3-1,TRBJ2-3,.
CASSLAGIRRFNEQFF,TGTGCCAGCAGCTTAGCGGGCATCCGTCGGTTCAATGAGCAGTTCTTC,many,TRBV7-2,TRBJ2-1,.
CATKREGGTDTQYF,TGTGCCACCAAGCGGGAGGGCGGCACAGATACGCAGTATTTT,few,TRBV5-5,TRBJ2-3,TRBD2
CSAADRASYNEQFF,TGCAGTGCCGCGGACAGGGCTTCCTACAATGAGCAGTTCTTC,few,TRBV20-1,TRBJ2-1,TRBD1
CASFLLDADTQYF,TGCGCCAGCTTTCTGTTGGATGCAGATACGCAGTATTTT,many,TRBV5-1,TRBJ2-3,.
CASSQGQPGYTEAFF,TGCGCCAGCAGCCAAGGACAGCCGGGGTACACTGAAGCTTTCTTT,many,TRBV4-1,TRBJ1-1,.
CASSPDGFGEPEQFF,TGTGCCAGCTCACCCGATGGGTTCGGCGAGCCTGAGCAGTTCTTC,.,TRBV18,TRBJ2-1,.
CASSPQRNSPLHF,TGTGCCAGCAGCCCCCAGCGCAATTCACCCCTCCACTTT,few,TRBV7-2,TRBJ1-6,.
CASSLGASGGANEQFF,TGTGCCAGCAGCTTAGGGGCTAGCGGGGGGGCGAATGAGCAGTTCTTC,.,TRBV11-3,TRBJ2-1,TRBD2
CASSSPSPSEGVGWRSYEQYF,TGTGCCAGCAGCTCCCCCTCCCCTAGCGAAGGAGTGGGATGGCGCTCCTACGAGCAGTACTTC,many,TRBV3-1,TRBJ2-7,.
CASSSRLGGRDEQFF,TGTGCCAGCAGTTCCCGCCTGGGCGGGAGGGATGAGCAGTTCTTC,.,TRBV12-3/TRBV12-4,TRBJ2-1,TRBD2
CASSLSTGINSPLHF,TGTGCCAGCAGCTTATCGACAGGGATTAATTCACCCCTCCACTTT,.,TRBV7-8,TRBJ1-6,TRBD1
CASSSFWAGGTGELFF,TGTGCCAGCAGTTCCTTCTGGGCCGGGGGCACCGGGGAGCTGTTTTTT,many,TRBV28,TRBJ2-2,.
CASAQGNQPQHF,TGTGCCAGCGCCCAGGGTAATCAGCCCCAGCATTTT,few,TRBV2,TRBJ1-5,.
CSAAGGIQETQYF,TGCAGTGCCGCGGGGGGGATACAAGAGACCCAGTACTTC,.,TRBV20-1,TRBJ2-5,TRBD2
CASSLEPVHYGYTF,TGCGCCAGCAGCTTGGAACCAGTTCACTATGGCTACACCTTC,many,TRBV5-1,TRBJ1-2,.
CSAREDISSNQPQHF,TGCAGTGCTAGAGAGGACATTTCAAGCAATCAGCCCCAGCATTTT,.,TRBV20-1,TRBJ1-5,.
CASSPLASGEQYF,TGTGCCAGCAGCCCCCTAGCGTCGGGGGAGCAGTACTTC,many,TRBV12-3/TRBV12-4,TRBJ2-7,.
CASSYSWTGGWDEQFF,TGTGCCAGCAGTTACTCGTGGACAGGGGGTTGGGATGAGCAGTTCTTC,.,TRBV6-2/TRBV6-3,TRBJ2-1,TRBD1
CSSRVVNEQFF,TGCAGCTCCCGAGTAGTGAATGAGCAGTTCTTC,few,TRBV29-1,TRBJ2-1,.
CASSGTSPSEQFF,TGTGCCAGCAGCGGTACTAGCCCCTCAGAGCAGTTCTTC,.,TRBV7-9,TRBJ2-1,.
CSATPLAGARETQYF,TGCAGTGCTACCCCCCTAGCGGGGGCCAGAGAGACCCAGTACTTC,few,TRBV20-1,TRBJ2-5,TRBD2
CASSHSGLAGRNNEQFF,TGTGCCAGCAGCCACTCAGGACTAGCGGGAAGAAACAATGAGCAGTTCTTC,.,TRBV6-5,TRBJ2-1,TRBD2
CASSLGPPGQRQETQYF,TGCGCCAGCAGCTTGGGCCCTCCGGGACAGAGACAAGAGACCCAGTACTTC,few,TRBV5-1,TRBJ2-5,TRBD1
CASSPSTGDTEAFF,TGTGCCAGCAGCCCCTCGACAGGGGACACTGAAGCTTTCTTT,.,TRBV13,TRBJ1-1,TRBD1
CASSYPGTGELFF,TGTGCCAGCAGCTACCCAGGGACCGGGGAGCTGTTTTTT,few,TRBV7-2,TRBJ2-2,.
CSARVGVGNEQFF,TGCAGTGCTAGAGTGGGAGTGGGGAATGAGCAGTTCTTC,many,TRBV20-1,TRBJ2-1,.
CASSPTQTGVSGELFF,TGCGCCAGCAGTCCCACTCAAACAGGGGTCTCCGGGGAGCTGTTTTTT,many,TRBV5-1,TRBJ2-2,TRBD1
CASSRGYYGYTF,TGTGCCAGTAGTCGGGGGTACTATGGCTACACCTTC,few,TRBV19,TRBJ1-2,.
CASSLGLLVGDPTYEQYF,TGTGCCAGCAGCTTAGGCCTTTTAGTGGGGGACCCTACCTACGAGCAGTACTTC,few,TRBV11-2,TRBJ2-7,.
CASSEANPSSTGSYEQYF,TGTGCCAGCAGTGAAGCGAATCCAAGTTCGACAGGATCCTACGAGCAGTACTTC,.,TRBV2,TRBJ2-7,.
CASSLVVAGGGYNEQFF,TGTGCCAGCAGTTTAGTGGTAGCGGGAGGGGGGTACAATGAGCAGTTCTTC,.,TRBV12-3/TRBV12-4,TRBJ2-1,TRBD2
CASSLVPVGTSSYNEQFF,TGTGCCAGCAGCTTAGTACCAGTGGGGACTAGCAGTTACAATGAGCAGTTCTTC,many,TRBV11-2,TRBJ2-1,TRBD2
CASSLRLNYNEQFF,TGTGCCAGCAGTTTAAGGTTGAATTACAATGAGCAGTTCTTC,few,TRBV27,TRBJ2-1,.
CASTDLNNEQFF,TGTGCCTCGACAGACCTTAACAATGAGCAGTTCTTC,many,TRBV10-3,TRBJ2-1,.
CASSPRLAAYEQYF,TGTGCCAGCAGCCCCCGACTAGCGGCCTACGAGCAGTACTTC,few,TRBV9,TRBJ2-7,TRBD2
CATSSIAGGGGHQETQYF,TGTGCCACCAGCAGTATTGCTGGTGGGGGAGGGCACCAAGAGACCCAGTACTTC,few,TRBV15,TRBJ2-5,TRBD2
CASSLQGGLNTGELFF,TGCGCCAGCAGCCTCCAGGGAGGTCTGAACACCGGGGAGCTGTTTTTT,many,TRBV5-1,TRBJ2-2,.
CASSPYRTSGSMSNEQFF,TGTGCCAGCAGCCCATACCGGACTAGCGGGAGTATGAGCAATGAGCAGTTCTTC,few,TRBV7-6,TRBJ2-1,TRBD2
CACSLLGLAGGFRTGELFF,TGTGCCTGCAGTTTACTAGGTTTAGCGGGAGGGTTTCGAACCGGGGAGCTGTTTTTT,.,TRBV2,TRBJ2-2,TRBD2
CASSESGGRSAEAFF,TGCGCCAGCAGTGAGTCCGGGGGGAGGTCGGCTGAAGCTTTCTTT,many,TRBV10-2,TRBJ1-1,.
CASSPRTGGAPRTGELFF,TGTGCCAGCAGTCCCCGGACTGGGGGCGCCCCGAGAACCGGGGAGCTGTTTTTT,.,TRBV11-1,TRBJ2-2,.
CAARGQETQYF,TGTGCCGCACGGGGGCAAGAGACCCAGTACTTC,.,TRBV10-3,TRBJ2-5,.
CSARPWGRTVAPKETQYF,TGCAGTGCTAGACCCTGGGGGAGGACAGTGGCCCCGAAAGAGACCCAGTACTTC,.,TRBV20-1,TRBJ2-5,.
CSVATSGTPETQYF,TGCAGCGTCGCCACTAGCGGGACACCTGAGACCCAGTACTTC,few,TRBV29-1,TRBJ2-5,TRBD2
CSAALAGQKDTQYF,TGCAGTGCCGCCTTAGCGGGACAAAAAGATACGCAGTATTTT,.,TRBV20-1,TRBJ2-3,TRBD2
CASSPPPSGDTQYF,TGTGCCAGCTCACCACCTCCGTCGGGAGATACGCAGTATTTT,.,TRBV18,TRBJ2-3,.
CASSQLRGDEQFF,TGTGCCAGCAGCCAACTACGGGGAGATGAGCAGTTCTTC,.,TRBV14,TRBJ2-1,.
CSASPSGGEETQYF,TGCAGTGCTTCACCTAGCGGGGGGGAAGAGACCCAGTACTTC,few,TRBV20-1,TRBJ2-5,TRBD2
CASSQLQGTGELFF,TGTGCCAGCAGCCAGTTACAGGGGACCGGGGAGCTGTTTTTT,.,TRBV7-8,TRBJ2-2,TRBD1
CASSFQTDNYGYTF,TGCGCCAGCAGCTTCCAGACGGATAACTATGGCTACACCTTC,few,TRBV5-1,TRBJ1-2,.
CSVDQETTSGSFNEQFF,TGCAGCGTTGACCAGGAAACGACTAGCGGGAGTTTCAATGAGCAGTTCTTC,.,TRBV29-1,TRBJ2-1,TRBD2